These T cell receptor beta chains were read from a single sample in a study of identical twins. Via MiXCR, TCRdb re-called the 5' RACE reads, giving one row per CDR3 protein. The repertoire holds more than 250,000 distinct CDR3 sequences, with roughly 8.6% as singletons. The sample was also reused in another study, on yellow fever vaccine responses in identical twins.

Sequencing was carried out using memory (CD45RO+) T cells sorted from blood. These receptors all come from a woman younger than 35 in good health. CDR3s include the opening cysteine and the closing phenylalanine or tryptophan. The D gene is left open where the match is weak. Clone size is stated in some rows and not others, as once, few, many or a class when expanded.

>.|13|TRBJ2-3|TRBV20-1|many
CSANRPNTDTQYF
TGCAGTGCTAATCGGCCGAACACAGATACGCAGTATTTT
>.|13|TRBJ1-1|TRBV20-1|.
CSAKTGVRPEAFF
TGCAGTGCCAAGACCGGGGTCCGCCCTGAAGCTTTCTTT
>TRBD2|15|TRBJ2-1|TRBV3-1|few
CASSKTSGGGGEQFF
TGTGCCAGCAGCAAGACTAGCGGGGGGGGCGGTGAGCAGTTCTTC
>TRBD1|14|TRBJ1-6|TRBV20-1|many
CSARDATGVSPLHF
TGCAGTGCTAGAGATGCGACAGGGGTGTCACCCCTCCACTTT
>.|19|TRBJ2-1|TRBV7-2|few
CASSFSGNAPPGPYNEQFF
TGTGCCAGCAGCTTTAGCGGCAACGCTCCACCGGGACCCTACAATGAGCAGTTCTTC
>.|13|TRBJ1-5|TRBV5-5|.
CASSSTASQPQHF
TGTGCCAGCAGTTCGACCGCCAGTCAGCCCCAGCATTTT
>TRBD1|16|TRBJ1-5|TRBV4-1|many
CASSQVTGSSNQPQHF
TGCGCCAGCAGCCAAGTGACAGGGAGTAGCAATCAGCCCCAGCATTTT
>TRBD2|21|TRBJ2-5|TRBV4-1|.
CASSQPLGLAGEGELQETQYF
TGCGCCAGCAGCCAGCCCCTGGGACTAGCGGGAGAGGGGGAACTCCAAGAGACCCAGTACTTC
>.|13|TRBJ1-2|TRBV7-2|many
CASSSTGPYGYTF
TGTGCCAGCAGCTCCACAGGGCCGTATGGCTACACCTTC
>.|15|TRBJ2-3|TRBV5-1|few
CASSKGLSSTDTQYF
TGCGCCAGCAGCAAGGGACTCTCCAGCACAGATACGCAGTATTTT
>TRBD1|15|TRBJ1-4|TRBV12-3/TRBV12-4|.
CASSLGDRSNEKLFF
TGTGCCAGCAGTTTAGGGGACAGATCTAATGAAAAACTGTTTTTT
>.|15|TRBJ2-4|TRBV23-1|many
CASSPRTLAKNIQYF
TGCGCCAGCAGCCCTAGGACCTTAGCCAAAAACATTCAGTACTTC
>.|17|TRBJ2-2|TRBV10-3|.
CAISETETSRNTGELFF
TGTGCCATCAGCGAGACCGAAACTAGTCGTAACACCGGGGAGCTGTTTTTT
>TRBD2|15|TRBJ2-7|TRBV5-1|.
CASSLVAGPYGEQYF
TGCGCCAGCAGCCTGGTAGCGGGCCCTTATGGGGAGCAGTACTTC
>.|15|TRBJ2-2|TRBV28|.
CASSFVRRNTGELFF
TGTGCCAGCAGTTTTGTTAGGAGGAACACCGGGGAGCTGTTTTTT
>TRBD1|12|TRBJ1-1|TRBV7-2|.
CASSPRTGQAFF
TGTGCCAGCAGCCCCCGGACAGGACAAGCTTTCTTT
>.|17|TRBJ2-3|TRBV11-1|.
CASSLRIASTSTDTQYF
TGTGCCAGCAGCTTACGAATAGCGTCAACTAGCACAGATACGCAGTATTTT
>.|16|TRBJ2-3|TRBV5-1|few
CASSLWGLYYSDTQYF
TGCGCCAGCAGCTTGTGGGGGCTCTATTATTCAGATACGCAGTATTTT
>TRBD1|15|TRBJ1-5|TRBV2|many
CATRQGRRDNQPQHF
TGTGCCACCCGACAGGGACGGAGAGACAATCAGCCCCAGCATTTT
>.|13|TRBJ1-1|TRBV19|few
CASSQLANTEAFF
TGTGCCAGTAGCCAACTAGCGAACACTGAAGCTTTCTTT
>TRBD1|16|TRBJ2-2|TRBV4-1|many
CASSQDSGGHTGELFF
TGCGCCAGCAGCCAAGATTCAGGGGGCCACACCGGGGAGCTGTTTTTT
>.|12|TRBJ2-5|TRBV28|many
CASSLWRETQYF
TGTGCCAGCAGTTTATGGAGGGAGACCCAGTACTTC